What follows are 3 T cell receptor beta chains derived from one specimen sequenced in a study of T-cell reconstitution after alpha-beta-depleted transplantation in children. The TCRbeta library incorporated unique molecular identifiers. TCRdb redid the calling of the PCR reads with MiXCR, one entry per CDR3 protein. The profile shows some 500,000 distinct CDR3 sequences, around 17% of them singletons. The material sequenced was PBMCs from the stem cell graft donor, taken from the stem cell graft. Source of these receptors: a human donor who donated a stem cell graft to a child with acute lymphoblastic leukemia.

In this sample, this clonotype turned up a few times. The chain carries TRBV4-1 and TRBJ1-4; tentative D call: TRBD1 (6 bases). V was clipped by 3 bases and J by 7 bases, with 9 bases between them. The CDR3 length is 13 residues. Germline-derived CDR1 and CDR2 are MGHRA and YSYEKL. In DNA form, the CDR3 reads TGCGCCAGCAGCCAGAACAGGGTTGAAAAACTGTTTTTT. It is translated as CASSQNRVEKLFF.

CDR3 coding DNA: TGCAGTGCTCCGCCGCCGACAGGGACAATGAACACTGAAGCTTTCTTT. Its protein is CSAPPPTGTMNTEAFF. The J gene is TRBJ1-1, the V gene TRBV20-1; 7 nucleotides line up with TRBD1. Germline lookup yields CDR1 DFQATT and CDR2 SNEGSKA (reference sequence). The CDR3 covers 16 residues. V lost 5 bases, J lost 0 bases, and 12 bases stayed unmatched.

This clonotype has a handful of counts. The chain has TRBV19 and TRBJ2-1; D possibly corresponds to TRBD2 (6 bases). CDR1 is LNHDA, CDR2 SQIVND, per germline (reference sequence). The CDR3 consists of 15 residues. V lost 7 bases to trimming and J lost 0 bases, with 13 bases between them. The CDR3 sequence is CASNSLASSYNEQFF. As DNA, the CDR3 is TGTGCCAGTAATTCGCTAGCGAGCTCCTACAATGAGCAGTTCTTC. The complete variable domain, with remaining parts taken from reference TRBV19 and TRBJ2-1, reads DGGITQSPKYLFRKEGQNVTLSCEQNLNHDAMYWYRQDPGQGLRLIYYSQIVNDFQKGDIAEGYSVSREKKESFPLTVTSAQKNPTAFYLCASNSLASSYNEQFFGPGTRLTVL.